This T cell receptor beta chain was identified in a study of cytomegalovirus exposure and HLA in healthy donors. General study points: Using the classifier, cytomegalovirus status was reportedly diagnosed with high specificity and sensitivity. Roughly uniform sequencing depth across donors was assumed, possibly incorrectly.

It was healthy bone marrow donors who served as donors. The CDR3 is made up of 13 amino acids. V lost 1 base, J lost 5 bases, and 9 bases lay in between. CDR1 and CDR2 (germline): SGHRS, YFSETQ. 13 Jbeta primers and 60 Vbeta primers were used for the PCR. Some clones are missing from TCRdb's copy, which holds only in-frame ones; the method was immunoSEQ multiplex PCR. The sample carries a few hundred thousand clones, around 81% recorded once. To note about this clone: The antigen is unknown.

The clonotype was recovered from a woman aged 55-69 years in good health and CMV-seropositive. Material for sequencing was PBMCs. V and J are TRBV5-1 and TRBJ1-2, with TRBD1 as a possible D gene (5 bases). The chain's CDR3 is CASSLQGLYGYTF. The CDR3 nucleotides read TGCGCCAGCAGCTTGCAGGGCCTTTATGGCTACACCTTC.